Below, one T cell receptor (beta chain) is given with its context. Its antigen is undetermined. Germline trimming cut 0 bases from V and 6 bases from J; bases unmatched to any gene: 6. The CDR3 is 15 residues long. Germline V gene lookup returns CDR1 SGHRS and CDR2 YFSETQ. The sample comes from a study of blood T cells in healthy people across ages. Whole-study findings and limits: While age rose, TCR beta diversity per million T cells dropped in a roughly linear way.

Alongside a J-beta primer mix, a sample-barcoded 5' primer served in a second PCR lasting about 7 to 12 cycles. TCRdb ran MiXCR on the 5' RACE reads and lists one entry per CDR3 protein. This table holds more than 650,000 distinct CDR3 sequences, about 24% found once. The TCR originated in a man between 65 and 85 years old in good health. Material: blood. The V call is TRBV5-1, the J call TRBJ2-3; the match to TRBD1 covers 8 bases. CDR3 residues: CASSLARGRGDTQYF. As DNA, the CDR3 is TGCGCCAGCAGCTTGGCCAGGGGGCGCGGGGATACGCAGTATTTT.